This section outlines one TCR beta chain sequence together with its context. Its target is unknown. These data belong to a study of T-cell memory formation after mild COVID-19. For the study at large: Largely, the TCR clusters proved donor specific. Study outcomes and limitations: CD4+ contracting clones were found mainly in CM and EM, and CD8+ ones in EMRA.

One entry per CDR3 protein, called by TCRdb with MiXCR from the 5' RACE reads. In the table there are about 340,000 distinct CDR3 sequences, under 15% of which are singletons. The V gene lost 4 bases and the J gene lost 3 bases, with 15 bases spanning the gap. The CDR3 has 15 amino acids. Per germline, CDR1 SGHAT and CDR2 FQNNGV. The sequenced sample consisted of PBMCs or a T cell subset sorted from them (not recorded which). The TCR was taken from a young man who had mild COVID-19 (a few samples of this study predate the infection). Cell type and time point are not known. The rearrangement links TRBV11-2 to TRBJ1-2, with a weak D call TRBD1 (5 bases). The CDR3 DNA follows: TGTGCCAGCAGCTACCCTGGACAATACCACTATGGCTACACCTTC. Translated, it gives CASSYPGQYHYGYTF. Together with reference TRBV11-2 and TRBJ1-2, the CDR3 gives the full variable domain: EAGVAQSPRYKIIEKRQSVAFWCNPISGHATLYWYQQILGQGPKLLIQFQNNGVVDDSQLPKDRFSAERLKGVDSTLKIQPAKLEDSAVYLCASSYPGQYHYGYTFGSGTRLTVV.